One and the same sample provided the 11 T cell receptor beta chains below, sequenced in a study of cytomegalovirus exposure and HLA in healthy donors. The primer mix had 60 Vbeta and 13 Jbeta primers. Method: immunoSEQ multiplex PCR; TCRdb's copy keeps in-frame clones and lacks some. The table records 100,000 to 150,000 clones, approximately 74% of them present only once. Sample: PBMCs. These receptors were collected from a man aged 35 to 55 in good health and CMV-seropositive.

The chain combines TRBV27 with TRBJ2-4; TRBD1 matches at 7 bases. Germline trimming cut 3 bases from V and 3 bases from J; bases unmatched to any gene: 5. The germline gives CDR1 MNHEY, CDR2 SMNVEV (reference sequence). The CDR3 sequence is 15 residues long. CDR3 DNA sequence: TGTGCCAGCAGTTTTTCAGGGGGTGGCAAAAACATTCAGTACTTC. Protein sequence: CASSFSGGGKNIQYF.

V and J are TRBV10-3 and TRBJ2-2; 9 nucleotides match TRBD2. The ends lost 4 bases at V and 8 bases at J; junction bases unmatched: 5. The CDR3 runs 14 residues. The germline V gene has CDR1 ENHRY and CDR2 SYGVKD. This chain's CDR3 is CAISGLAGSGELFF. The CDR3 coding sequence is TGTGCCATCAGTGGCCTAGCGGGATCGGGGGAGCTGTTTTTT.

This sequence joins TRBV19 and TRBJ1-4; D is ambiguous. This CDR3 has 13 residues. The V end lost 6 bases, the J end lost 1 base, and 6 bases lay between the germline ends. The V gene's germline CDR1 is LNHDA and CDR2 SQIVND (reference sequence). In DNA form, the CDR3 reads TGTGCCAGTAGACGAGGAACTAATGAAAAACTGTTTTTT. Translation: CASRRGTNEKLFF.

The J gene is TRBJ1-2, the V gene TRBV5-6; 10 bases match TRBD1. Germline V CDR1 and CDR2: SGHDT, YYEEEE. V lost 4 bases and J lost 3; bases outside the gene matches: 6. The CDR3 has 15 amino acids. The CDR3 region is CASSVTGTGDYGYTF. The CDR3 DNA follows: TGTGCCAGCAGCGTGACCGGGACAGGGGACTATGGCTACACCTTC. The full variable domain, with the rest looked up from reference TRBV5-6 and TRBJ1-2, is DAGVTQSPTHLIKTRGQQVTLRCSPKSGHDTVSWYQQALGQGPQFIFQYYEEEERQRGNFPDRFSGHQFPNYSSELNVNALLLGDSALYLCASSVTGTGDYGYTFGSGTRLTVV.

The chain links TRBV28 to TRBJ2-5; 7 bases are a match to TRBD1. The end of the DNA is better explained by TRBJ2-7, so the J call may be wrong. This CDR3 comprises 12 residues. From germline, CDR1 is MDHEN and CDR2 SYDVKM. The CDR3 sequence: CASSATGYEQYF. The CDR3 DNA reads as TGTGCCAGCAGTGCGACAGGGTACGAGCAGTACTTC.

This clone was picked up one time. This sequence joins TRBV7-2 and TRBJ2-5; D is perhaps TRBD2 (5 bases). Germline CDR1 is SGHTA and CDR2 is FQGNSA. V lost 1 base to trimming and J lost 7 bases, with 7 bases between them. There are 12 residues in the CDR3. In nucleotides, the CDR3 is TGTGCCAGCAGCTTAGGTCGGGGGACCCAGTACTTC. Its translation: CASSLGRGTQYF. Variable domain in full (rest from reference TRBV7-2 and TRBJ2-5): GAGVSQSPSNKVTEKGKDVELRCDPISGHTALYWYRQSLGQGLEFLIYFQGNSAPDKSGLPSDRFSAERTGGSVSTLTIQRTQQEDSAVYLCASSLGRGTQYFGPGTRLLVL.

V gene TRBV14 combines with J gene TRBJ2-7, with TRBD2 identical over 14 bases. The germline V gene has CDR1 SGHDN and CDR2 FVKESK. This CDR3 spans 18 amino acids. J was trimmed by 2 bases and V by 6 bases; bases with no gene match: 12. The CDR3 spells CASRVGGTSGSSAYEQYF. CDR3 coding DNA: TGTGCCAGCAGAGTCGGTGGGACTAGCGGGAGTAGCGCCTACGAGCAGTACTTC.

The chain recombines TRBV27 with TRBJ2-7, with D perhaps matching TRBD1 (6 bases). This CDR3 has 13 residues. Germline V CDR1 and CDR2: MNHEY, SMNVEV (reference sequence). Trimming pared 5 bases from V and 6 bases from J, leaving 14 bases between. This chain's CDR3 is CASSPTGTGEQYF. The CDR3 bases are TGTGCCAGCAGTCCGACAGGAACTGGCGAGCAGTACTTC.

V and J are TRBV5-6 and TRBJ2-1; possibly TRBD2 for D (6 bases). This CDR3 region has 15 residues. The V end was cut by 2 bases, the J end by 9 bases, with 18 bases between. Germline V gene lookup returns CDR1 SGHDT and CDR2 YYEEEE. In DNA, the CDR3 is TGTGCCAGCAGCTTTTTTTCTGGAGGGCCAGGTGAGCAGTTCTTC. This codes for CASSFFSGGPGEQFF.

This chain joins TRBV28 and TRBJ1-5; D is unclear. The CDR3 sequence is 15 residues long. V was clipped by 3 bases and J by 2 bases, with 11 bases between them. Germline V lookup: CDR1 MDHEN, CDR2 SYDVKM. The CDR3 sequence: CASSFAGLGNQPQHF. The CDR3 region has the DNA TGTGCCAGCAGTTTCGCCGGGTTGGGCAATCAGCCCCAGCATTTT.

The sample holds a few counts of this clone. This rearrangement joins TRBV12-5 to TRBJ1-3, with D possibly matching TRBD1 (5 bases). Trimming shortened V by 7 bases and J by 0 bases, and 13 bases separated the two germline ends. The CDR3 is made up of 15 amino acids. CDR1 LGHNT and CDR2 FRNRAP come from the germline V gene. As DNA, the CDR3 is TGTGCTAGTGTACCCCCGACAGTCTCTGGAAACACCATATATTTT. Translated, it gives CASVPPTVSGNTIYF.